This is a list of T cell receptor beta chains from one sample in a study of beta chain features in type 1 diabetes. The table came from immunoSEQ multiplex PCR; TCRdb's copy has only in-frame clones and leaves some out. This sample has around 300,000 clones, with approximately 16% found just once. The sample taken for sequencing was naive CD4+ T cells from blood. The receptors were gathered from a young man with type 1 diabetes. CDR3s include the opening cysteine and the closing phenylalanine or tryptophan. A D gene is named only where the DNA matches it firmly.

>TRBJ1-2|TRBV7-8|-
CASSLSPGGYGYTF
>TRBJ2-2|TRBV6-5|-
CASSIQGPWNGELFF
>TRBJ2-1|TRBV7-8|-
CASSARSEQFF
>TRBJ2-7|TRBV14|-
CASSGRGTYEQYF
>TRBJ1-4|TRBV30|-
CARGVGATNEKLFF
>TRBJ2-1|TRBV18|TRBD2
CASSRTSGNDNEQFF
>TRBJ2-2|TRBV9|-
CASSVTTNTGELFF
>TRBJ2-3|TRBV5-4|-
CASSWGDSTDTQYF
>TRBJ2-5|TRBV11-2|-
CASSFKETQYF
>TRBJ1-6|TRBV27|-
CASRGQGSYNSPLHF
>TRBJ2-3|TRBV10-3|-
CAISETGRTQYF
>TRBJ1-2|TRBV5-1|-
CASSHDRHGYGYTF
>TRBJ2-7|TRBV28|TRBD1
CASSPAGGRRDEQYF
>TRBJ1-1|TRBV2|-
CASSENLRRVKAFF
>TRBJ1-2|TRBV28|-
CASSLNRDGYTF
>TRBJ2-2|TRBV20-1|-
CSARDTGELFF
>TRBJ1-5|TRBV27|-
CASSLTGWDQPQHF
>TRBJ1-2|TRBV25-1|TRBD1
CASSEFGTGNGYTF
>TRBJ2-7|TRBV7-8|TRBD2
CASSLALAGPYEQYF
>TRBJ2-5|TRBV2|-
CASEGSIRIPETQYF
>TRBJ1-5|TRBV19|-
CASSSRQGAQHF
>TRBJ2-1|TRBV23-1|-
CASTPGYNEQFF
>TRBJ2-7|TRBV4-2|-
CASSQDRDLGTVSF
>TRBJ2-7|TRBV30|TRBD2
CAWKRGPEAYEQYF
>TRBJ2-5|TRBV7-2|-
CASSLRWTVGLQETQYF
>TRBJ1-5|TRBV4-3|TRBD1
CASSARGQGGNQPQHF
>TRBJ1-2|TRBV18|-
CASSPRAESGYTF
>TRBJ2-7|TRBV5-1|-
CASSLGPGFSYEQYF
>TRBJ2-4|TRBV5-1|TRBD2
CASSDTLARGFRYF
>TRBJ2-3|TRBV11-3|-
CASSSVVDRADTQYF
>TRBJ2-1|TRBV7-9|-
CASSLVPTGPYNEQFF
>TRBJ2-1|TRBV30|TRBD2
CALAGGSYNEQFF
>TRBJ2-1|TRBV20-1|-
CSASGNPEQFF
>TRBJ2-1|TRBV5-1|TRBD2
CASSLARGEDEQFF
>TRBJ2-7|TRBV7-9|TRBD2
CASSLGLAGASEQYF
>TRBJ1-1|TRBV29-1|-
CSAKGGGTEAFF
>TRBJ2-3|TRBV10-3|-
CAISPRHYNTDTQYF
>TRBJ1-4|TRBV30|-
CAWSDNPFGGTNEKLFF
>TRBJ2-1|TRBV21-1|-
CASTVSGTTQSSYNEQFF
>TRBJ1-5|TRBV28|-
CASTLPGQPQHF
>TRBJ2-6|TRBV2|-
CASHRVSGANVLTF
>TRBJ2-5|TRBV5-1|TRBD2
CASSWQRGTQETQYF
>TRBJ2-2|TRBV5-8|TRBD1
CASSYRDSNTGELFF
>TRBJ1-2|TRBV9|-
CASSATRTRGYTF
>TRBJ2-7|TRBV30|-
CASPRSGSSYEQYF
>TRBJ2-6|TRBV18|-
CASSRYDGDSGANVLTF